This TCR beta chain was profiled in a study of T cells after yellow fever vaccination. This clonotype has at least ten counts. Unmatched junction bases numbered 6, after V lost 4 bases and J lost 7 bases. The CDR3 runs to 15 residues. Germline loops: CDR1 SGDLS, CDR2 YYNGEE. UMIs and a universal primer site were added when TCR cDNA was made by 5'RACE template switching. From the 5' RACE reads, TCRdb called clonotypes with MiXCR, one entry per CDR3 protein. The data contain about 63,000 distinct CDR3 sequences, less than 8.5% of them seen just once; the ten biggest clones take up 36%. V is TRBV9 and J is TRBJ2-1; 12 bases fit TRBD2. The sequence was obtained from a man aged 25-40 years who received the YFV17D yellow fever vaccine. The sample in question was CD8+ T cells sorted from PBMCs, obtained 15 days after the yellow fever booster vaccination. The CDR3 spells CASSLAGGPLNEQFF. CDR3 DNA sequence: TGTGCCAGCAGCCTAGCGGGAGGGCCGTTGAATGAGCAGTTCTTC.